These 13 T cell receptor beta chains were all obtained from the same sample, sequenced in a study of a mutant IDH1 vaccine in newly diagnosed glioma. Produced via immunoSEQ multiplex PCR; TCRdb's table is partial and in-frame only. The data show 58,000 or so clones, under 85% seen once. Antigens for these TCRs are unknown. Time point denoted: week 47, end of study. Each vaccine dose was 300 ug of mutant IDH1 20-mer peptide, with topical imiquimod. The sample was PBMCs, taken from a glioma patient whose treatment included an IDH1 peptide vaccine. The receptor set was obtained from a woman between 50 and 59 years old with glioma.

CDR3 bases: TGTGCCAGCAGCTGGCAGGGATCTGGGGCCAACGTCCTGACTTTC. Protein sequence: CASSWQGSGANVLTF. The chain carries TRBV7-3 and TRBJ2-6; D possibly corresponds to TRBD1 (5 bases). The ends were cut back, 4 bases at V and 1 base at J, with 8 bases in the middle. The CDR3 spans 15 residues. Germline values: CDR1 SGHTA, CDR2 FQGTGA.

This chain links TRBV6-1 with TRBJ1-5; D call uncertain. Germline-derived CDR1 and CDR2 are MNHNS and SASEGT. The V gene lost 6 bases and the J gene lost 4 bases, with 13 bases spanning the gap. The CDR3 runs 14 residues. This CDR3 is CASRLGTGNQPQHF. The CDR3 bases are TGTGCCAGCAGGCTGGGAACCGGTAATCAGCCCCAGCATTTT.

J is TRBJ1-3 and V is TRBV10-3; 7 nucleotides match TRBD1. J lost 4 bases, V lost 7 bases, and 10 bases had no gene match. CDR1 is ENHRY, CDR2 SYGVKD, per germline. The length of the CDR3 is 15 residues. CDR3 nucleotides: TGTGCCATCAAATCTACAGGGGAGATCGGAAACACCATATATTTT. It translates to CAIKSTGEIGNTIYF.

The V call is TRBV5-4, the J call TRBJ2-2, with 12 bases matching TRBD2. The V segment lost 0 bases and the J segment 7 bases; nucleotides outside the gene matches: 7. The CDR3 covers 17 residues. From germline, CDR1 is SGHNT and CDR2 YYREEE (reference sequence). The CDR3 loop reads CASSLGLAGGPNGELFF. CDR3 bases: TGTGCCAGCAGCTTGGGGCTAGCGGGGGGGCCGAACGGGGAGCTGTTTTTT.

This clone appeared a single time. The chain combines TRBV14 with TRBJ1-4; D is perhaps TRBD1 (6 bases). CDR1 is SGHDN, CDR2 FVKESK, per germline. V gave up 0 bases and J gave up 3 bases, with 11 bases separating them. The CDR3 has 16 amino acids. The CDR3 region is CASSQDWGAANEKLFF. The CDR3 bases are TGTGCCAGCAGCCAAGATTGGGGGGCGGCTAATGAAAAACTGTTTTTT.

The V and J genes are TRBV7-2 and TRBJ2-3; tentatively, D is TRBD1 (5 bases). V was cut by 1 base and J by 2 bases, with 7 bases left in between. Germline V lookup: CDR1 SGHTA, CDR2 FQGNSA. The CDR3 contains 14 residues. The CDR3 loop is CASSLDRYTDTQYF. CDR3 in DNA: TGTGCCAGCAGCTTAGACAGGTACACAGATACGCAGTATTTT.

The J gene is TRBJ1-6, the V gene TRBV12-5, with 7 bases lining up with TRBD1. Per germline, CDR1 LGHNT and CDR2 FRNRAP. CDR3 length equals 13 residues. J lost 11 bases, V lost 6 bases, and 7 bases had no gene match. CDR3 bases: TGTGCTAGTGGACAGAAACAGGGGACACCCCTCCACTTT. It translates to CASGQKQGTPLHF.

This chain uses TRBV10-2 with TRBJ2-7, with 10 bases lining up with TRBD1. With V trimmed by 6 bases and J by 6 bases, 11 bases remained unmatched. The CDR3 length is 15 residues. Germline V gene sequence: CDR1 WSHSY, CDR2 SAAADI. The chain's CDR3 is CASRSTGTGVGEQYF. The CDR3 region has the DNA TGCGCCAGCAGGTCCACCGGGACAGGGGTGGGCGAGCAGTACTTC.

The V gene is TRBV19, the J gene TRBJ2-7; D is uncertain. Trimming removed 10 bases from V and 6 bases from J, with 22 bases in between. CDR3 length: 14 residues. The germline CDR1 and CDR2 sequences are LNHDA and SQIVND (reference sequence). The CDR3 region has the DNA TGTGCCATCCCTTGGATTCCCCCTTTTTGCGAGCAGTACTTC. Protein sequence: CAIPWIPPFCEQYF.

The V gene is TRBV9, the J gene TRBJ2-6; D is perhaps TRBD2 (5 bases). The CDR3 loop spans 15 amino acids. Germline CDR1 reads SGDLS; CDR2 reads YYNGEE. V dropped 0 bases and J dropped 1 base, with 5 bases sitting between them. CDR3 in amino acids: CASSVGGSGANVLTF. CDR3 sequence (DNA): TGTGCCAGCAGCGTAGGAGGGTCTGGGGCCAACGTCCTGACTTTC.

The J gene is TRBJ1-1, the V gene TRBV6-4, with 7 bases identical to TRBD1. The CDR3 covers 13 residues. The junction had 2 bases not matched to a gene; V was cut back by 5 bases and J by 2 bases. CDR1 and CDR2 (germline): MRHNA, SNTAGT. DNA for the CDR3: TGTGCCAGCAGTAACAGGGGAAACACTGAAGCTTTCTTT. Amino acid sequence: CASSNRGNTEAFF.

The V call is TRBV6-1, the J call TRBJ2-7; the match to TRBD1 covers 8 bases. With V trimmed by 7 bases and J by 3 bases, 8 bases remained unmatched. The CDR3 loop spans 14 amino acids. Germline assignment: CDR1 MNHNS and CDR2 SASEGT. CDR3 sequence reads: CASNPPGTGYEQYF. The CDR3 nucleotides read TGTGCCAGCAACCCTCCAGGGACAGGCTACGAGCAGTACTTC.

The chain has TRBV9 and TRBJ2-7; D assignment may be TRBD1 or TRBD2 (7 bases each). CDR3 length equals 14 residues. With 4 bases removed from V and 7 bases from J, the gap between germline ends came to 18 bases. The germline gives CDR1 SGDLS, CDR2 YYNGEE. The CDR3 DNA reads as TGTGCCAGCAGCCAGGGGGGGCCTCTGTGGGAGCAGTACTTC. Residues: CASSQGGPLWEQYF.